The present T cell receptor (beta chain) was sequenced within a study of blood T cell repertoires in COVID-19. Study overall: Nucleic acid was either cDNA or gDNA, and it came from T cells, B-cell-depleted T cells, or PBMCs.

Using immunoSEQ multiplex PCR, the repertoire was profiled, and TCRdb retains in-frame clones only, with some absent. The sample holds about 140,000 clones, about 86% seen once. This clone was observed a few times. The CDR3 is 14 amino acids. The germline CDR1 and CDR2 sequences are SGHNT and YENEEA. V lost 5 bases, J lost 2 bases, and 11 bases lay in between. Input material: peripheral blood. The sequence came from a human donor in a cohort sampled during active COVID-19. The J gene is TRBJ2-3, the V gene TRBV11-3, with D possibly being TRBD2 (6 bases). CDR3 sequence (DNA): TGTGCCAGCAGCAGGGGACTTACCACAGATACGCAGTATTTT. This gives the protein CASSRGLTTDTQYF.